This is a list of T cell receptor beta chains from one sample in a study of identical twins. TCRdb reprocessed the 5' RACE reads with MiXCR, giving one entry per CDR3 protein. The sample carries 450,000 to 600,000 distinct CDR3 sequences, about a fifth recorded once. These data also formed part of another study, on yellow fever vaccine responses in identical twins.

The material sequenced was CD4+ T cells sorted from blood. The receptors derive from a woman between 18 and 29 years old in good health. Both conserved end residues are trimmed from each CDR3. Clone size is shown for a subset of rows, as once, few, many or a class of expanded clone.

V	size	CDR3
TRBV15	few	ATSIRLAADTQY
TRBV19	NA	ASAWTGENSPLH
TRBV11-2	few	ASSLDWKAGHTYNEQF
TRBV29-1	NA	SVVPGIGEQY
TRBV25-1	NA	ASSEFGQIEAF
TRBV27	NA	ASRWGQENTEAF
TRBV7-6	few	ASRFDLDTQY
TRBV9	NA	ASSNRGYTGELF
TRBV5-1	NA	ASSLDGTGVETQY
TRBV25-1	NA	ASSKRSGTEAF
TRBV20-1	NA	CARLAGGPTQETQY
TRBV5-1	NA	ASSLRQGEADTQY
TRBV18	NA	ASSPPNSRDPVAGANVLT
TRBV12-3/TRBV12-4	NA	ASSIQGGEAF
TRBV7-8	NA	ASSQLGGSFTGELF
TRBV4-2	few	ASSQDLASGGVNEQF
TRBV18	many	ASSPGLAGKNEQF
TRBV5-1	NA	ASSLDSGGPYNEQF
TRBV2	NA	ASRNEGPQITQY
TRBV3-1	NA	ASSHLGPTIY
TRBV12-3/TRBV12-4	NA	ASSLRLNEQF
TRBV3-1	once	ASSQGTSGANVLT
TRBV12-3/TRBV12-4	few	ASSPGMWEAF
TRBV20-1	few	SATWGTDTQY
TRBV6-1	few	ASRDRDTNQPQH
TRBV10-3	NA	AIRGTSGANVLT
TRBV6-1	few	ASTNTPRRQNTGELF
TRBV11-1	NA	ASSRRGLAGSNTGELF
TRBV3-1	NA	ASSQENRNFYEQY
TRBV7-6	few	ASSPGTLYEQY
TRBV3-1	few	ASSPGRISGGELF
TRBV3-1	many	ASSPRTGGNTEAF
TRBV5-1	NA	ASSLVVGGSYNEQF
TRBV27	NA	ASSITSPGELF
TRBV2	few	ASSDPTRGGELF
TRBV11-2	NA	ASSPESSGNTIY
TRBV10-1	NA	ASSEAGLETQY
TRBV5-4	NA	ASSTGTGARRETQY
TRBV29-1	few	SSSGRFTDTQY
TRBV7-9	few	ASSLAGQVGSDTQY
TRBV6-1	few	ASIQGGSGDTGELF
TRBV4-2	NA	ASSQDAGPLNEQF
TRBV7-9	NA	ASSLVSGHNTGELF
TRBV11-2	NA	ASSTGPDTDTQY
TRBV5-6	NA	ASNQGAGSYT
TRBV6-5	NA	ASSYPQAGQVLN
TRBV15	few	ATSRKREWNNEQF
TRBV10-2	NA	ASARTLGLAGGYEQF
TRBV11-2	few	ASSARQEINYGYT
TRBV5-5	NA	ASRPPSSRENNEQF
TRBV7-9	NA	ASSSQGPLGAETQY
TRBV2	few	ASEYRETQY
TRBV4-1	NA	ASSQDPLGGSWQPQH
TRBV28	NA	ASSLWAEDEQF
TRBV5-1	few	ASSPGHSGANVLT
TRBV9	NA	ASSENPGELF
TRBV10-3	NA	AISVEGRSWEQY
TRBV7-9	NA	ASDAGSGANVLT